One sample yielded the 27 T cell receptor beta chains listed below, sequenced in a study of blood T cell repertoires in COVID-19. Profiling relied on immunoSEQ multiplex PCR, and the TCRdb table lists in-frame clones only, not all of them. The table shows 250,000 to 300,000 clones, with about four fifths occurring only once. What was sequenced was peripheral blood. Source of these receptors: a woman in her late teens or twenties with acute or convalescent COVID-19.

This clone was counted between two and nine times. Its ends do not fully match the called genes, so a read error is possible. The CDR3 nucleotides read TGTGCCAGCAGCCTAGCGGAGCGGGCCGAGCAGTTCTTC. Translating it yields CASSLAERAEQFF. The V call is TRBV7-2, the J call TRBJ2-1; 7 bases fit TRBD2. The CDR3 covers 13 residues. The germline V gene encodes CDR1 SGHTA and CDR2 FQGNSA.

This chain connects TRBV5-5 to TRBJ2-2, with 7 bases that match TRBD1. Germline V gene data show CDR1 as SGHKS and CDR2 as YYEKEE (reference sequence). V shed 3 bases and J 4 bases; nucleotides not matched to a gene: 6. This CDR3 contains 15 residues. The CDR3 bases are TGTGCCAGCAGCTGGCTGACAGGGATCACCGGGGAGCTGTTTTTT. Translation: CASSWLTGITGELFF.

The CDR3 loop is CASSQDYRGEQFF. CDR3 DNA sequence: TGTGCCAGCAGCCAAGATTACCGGGGTGAGCAGTTCTTC. V gene TRBV14 combines with J gene TRBJ2-1; a possible D gene is TRBD2 (5 bases). The germline gives CDR1 SGHDN, CDR2 FVKESK. The CDR3 is made up of 13 amino acids. V lost 0 bases and J 9 bases, leaving 9 bases between the germline ends.

This chain joins TRBV30 and TRBJ1-1; 12 nucleotides line up with TRBD1. V was pared by 3 bases and J by 11 bases, with 13 bases of the junction left unmatched. Germline lookup yields CDR1 GTSNPN and CDR2 SVGIG (reference sequence). The length of the CDR3 is 15 residues. The DNA for the CDR3 is TGTGCCTGGAGGGAGATAGGGACAGGGGGCAGGGGGGCTTTCTTT. Amino acid sequence: CAWREIGTGGRGAFF.

This clone was seen only a few times. The CDR3 DNA reads TGTGCCAGCTCACCCCCAGGGATGGACATTCAGTACTTC. This translates into CASSPPGMDIQYF. The chain recombines TRBV18 with TRBJ2-4; perhaps TRBD1 as D (5 bases). Trimming took 3 bases from V and 8 from J, leaving 11 bases between them. CDR3 size: 13 residues. The germline V gene has CDR1 KGHSH and CDR2 LQKENI. The complete variable domain, with remaining parts taken from reference TRBV18 and TRBJ2-4, reads NAGVMQNPRHLVRRRGQEARLRCSPMKGHSHVYWYRQLPEEGLKFMVYLQKENIIDESGMPKERFSAEFPKEGPSILRIQQVVRGDSAAYFCASSPPGMDIQYFGAGTRLSVL.

The chain joins TRBV7-2 to TRBJ2-3, with 8 bases lining up with TRBD2. Germline V gene data show CDR1 as SGHTA and CDR2 as FQGNSA. J was trimmed by 1 base and V by 5 bases; bases with no gene match: 5. The CDR3 is 15 residues long. The CDR3 coding sequence is TGTGCCAGCAGCCCGGGGGGGTCTGGCACAGATACGCAGTATTTT. It is translated as CASSPGGSGTDTQYF.

The V call is TRBV3-1 (or the pseudogene TRBV3-2), the J call TRBJ2-7, with TRBD2 as a possible D gene (6 bases). The V gene lost 6 bases and the J gene lost 2 bases, with 11 bases spanning the gap. The germline gives CDR1 LGHDT, CDR2 YNNKEL (reference sequence). There are 13 residues in the CDR3. CDR3 coding DNA: TGTGCCAGCAGTCCTAGCGCTGCCTACGAGCAGTACTTC. This gives the protein CASSPSAAYEQYF.

The J gene is TRBJ2-7, the V gene TRBV4-3, with a possible D match to TRBD2 (6 bases). CDR1 and CDR2 from the germline V gene are LGHNA and YSLEER. This CDR3 spans 17 amino acids. V dropped 0 bases and J dropped 6 bases, with 21 bases sitting between them. Here the CDR3 reads CASSQDWRDALSGEQYF. The CDR3 DNA sequence: TGCGCCAGCAGCCAAGATTGGCGGGACGCCCTCTCGGGCGAGCAGTACTTC.

J is TRBJ1-2 and V is TRBV11-2, with D maybe TRBD1 (6 bases). The germline V and J ends were trimmed by 6 bases and 4 bases, with 15 bases remaining between them. Per germline, CDR1 SGHAT and CDR2 FQNNGV. The CDR3 is 14 amino acids. This chain's CDR3 is CASRHWTDVYGYTF. The CDR3 DNA is TGTGCCAGCAGACATTGGACAGATGTCTATGGCTACACCTTC.

This clone occurred once. The chain uses TRBV2 and TRBJ1-5; D is undetermined. The CDR3 covers 14 residues. Trimming took off 2 bases at V and 7 bases at J, with 12 bases between the two ends. CDR1 and CDR2 from the germline V gene are SNHLY and FYNNEI. The chain's CDR3 is CASSESGLGQPQHF. CDR3 coding DNA: TGTGCCAGCAGTGAATCAGGACTGGGGCAGCCCCAGCATTTT.

The V and J genes are TRBV19 and TRBJ1-2, with D perhaps TRBD1 (6 bases). Germline lookup yields CDR1 LNHDA and CDR2 SQIVND (reference sequence). This CDR3 is 15 amino acids long. Trimming shortened V by 10 bases and J by 6 bases, and 24 bases separated the two germline ends. CDR3: CATGRTGTFGDGYTF. CDR3 bases: TGTGCCACCGGCCGCACAGGGACCTTTGGGGATGGCTACACCTTC.

The genes are TRBV24-1 and TRBJ1-2; D gene ambiguous. Germline V gene lookup returns CDR1 KGHDR and CDR2 SFDVKD. The CDR3 extends over 14 amino acids. Trimming removed 0 bases from V and 3 bases from J, with 7 bases in between. Here the CDR3 reads CATSDLQADYGYTF. CDR3 in DNA: TGTGCCACCAGTGATTTGCAGGCAGACTATGGCTACACCTTC.

The chain combines TRBV13 with TRBJ2-1; TRBD1 might be the D (6 bases). Germline lookup yields CDR1 PRHDT and CDR2 FYEKMQ (reference sequence). The CDR3 totals 18 residues. V was cut by 0 bases and J by 0 bases, with 15 bases left in between. CDR3 DNA sequence: TGTGCCAGCAGCTTAGGGGGGTGGACAGACCTCTCCTACAATGAGCAGTTCTTC. Its protein is CASSLGGWTDLSYNEQFF.

The rearrangement links TRBV12-2 to TRBJ2-3; TRBD1 was called by the table and not checked on the DNA. TRBV12-2 is a recognized pseudogene. The CDR3 is 16 residues long. The CDR3 is CASRRDRGRGTDTQYF. CDR3 nucleotide sequence: TGTGCAAGTCGCCGCGACAGGGGGCGAGGAACAGATACGCAGTATTTT.

There are a few counts of this clone. CDR3 sequence (DNA): TGTGCCAGCAGCCCACTAGCGGGAGGACCCTCCTACGAGCAGTACTTC. Translation: CASSPLAGGPSYEQYF. The chain links TRBV6-2 or TRBV6-3 to TRBJ2-7, with 12 nucleotides matching TRBD2. Germline assignment: CDR1 MNHEY and CDR2 SVGEGT. V lost 6 bases and J lost 0; bases outside the gene matches: 6. CDR3 length equals 16 residues.

This sequence joins TRBV27 and TRBJ2-7, with no clear D. Trimming cost V 6 bases and J 2 bases, with 11 bases left between them. Germline loops: CDR1 MNHEY, CDR2 SMNVEV (reference sequence). CDR3 size: 13 residues. CDR3 amino acids: CASRASPAYEQYF. The CDR3 nucleotides read TGTGCCAGCAGGGCCTCGCCCGCCTACGAGCAGTACTTC.

This chain connects TRBV30 to TRBJ2-7; 8 nucleotides line up with TRBD2. The CDR3 length is 14 residues. V lost 3 bases to trimming and J lost 5 bases; unmatched junction nucleotides: 9. Germline V CDR1 and CDR2: GTSNPN, SVGIG (reference sequence). CDR3 protein: CAWRAPGGVNEQYF. The CDR3 nucleotides read TGTGCCTGGAGGGCCCCCGGGGGGGTCAACGAGCAGTACTTC.

Points on this clone: The sample carries other DNA sequences with the same CDR3. The V call is TRBV11-3, the J call TRBJ2-7; 10 nucleotides agree with TRBD1. Germline lookup yields CDR1 SGHNT and CDR2 YENEEA. This CDR3 comprises 15 residues. V shed 3 bases, J shed 2 bases, and the junction held 4 bases outside the gene matches. CDR3 DNA: TGTGCCAGCAGCTTTTCCGGACAGGGGGCCTACGAGCAGTACTTC. It translates to CASSFSGQGAYEQYF. Full variable domain (outside the CDR3, taken from reference TRBV11-3 and TRBJ2-7): EAGVVQSPRYKIIEKKQPVAFWCNPISGHNTLYWYLQNLGQGPELLIRYENEEAVDDSQLPKDRFSAERLKGVDSTLKIQPAELGDSAVYLCASSFSGQGAYEQYFGPGTRLTVT.

This chain links TRBV27 with TRBJ1-2; 10 bases fit TRBD1. This CDR3 has 15 amino acids. Germline-derived CDR1 and CDR2 are MNHEY and SMNVEV (reference sequence). V was clipped by 5 bases and J by 8 bases; unmatched bases: 11. CDR3 region: CASSPKGTGVHGYTF. In nucleotides, the CDR3 is TGTGCCAGCAGTCCCAAAGGGACAGGGGTTCACGGCTACACCTTC.

V is TRBV4-3 and J is TRBJ1-2, with D possibly matching TRBD1 (5 bases). This CDR3 has 15 amino acids. Germline lookup yields CDR1 LGHNA and CDR2 YSLEER. Trimming stripped 0 bases from V and 2 bases from J, with 10 bases between. The CDR3 region is CASSQDPAGNYGYTF. Here the CDR3 DNA reads TGCGCCAGCAGCCAAGATCCGGCAGGGAACTATGGCTACACCTTC.

V usage is TRBV6-5 and J usage is TRBJ1-5; 8 bases are a match to TRBD1. Germline V gene data show CDR1 as MNHEY and CDR2 as SVGAGI. Losses at the gene ends were 10 bases for V and 1 base for J; bases not matched to a gene: 6. CDR3 length: 14 amino acids. The CDR3 here is CATSWTGSNQPQHF. CDR3 DNA: TGTGCCACCTCTTGGACAGGGAGCAATCAGCCCCAGCATTTT.

The CDR3 region is CASSLLISGRGNEQFF. The CDR3 bases are TGTGCCAGCAGCTTATTGATTAGCGGGAGGGGCAATGAGCAGTTCTTC. The chain combines TRBV13 with TRBJ2-1, with 11 bases matching TRBD2. CDR3 size: 16 residues. The trim removed 2 bases at V and 6 bases at J, leaving 6 bases unmatched. Germline V gives CDR1 PRHDT, CDR2 FYEKMQ (reference sequence).

J is TRBJ2-7 and V is TRBV13; a weak D match, TRBD1 (8 bases). With 5 bases removed from V and 6 bases from J, the gap between germline ends came to 20 bases. Germline-derived CDR1 and CDR2 are PRHDT and FYEKMQ (reference sequence). This CDR3 region has 15 residues. The chain's CDR3 is CASSTPTGGVLEQYF. For the CDR3, the DNA is TGTGCCAGCAGCACCCCCACAGGGGGGGTTCTCGAGCAGTACTTC.

V is TRBV6-2 or TRBV6-3 and J is TRBJ2-5; the D gene is possibly TRBD2 (6 bases). Germline V gene data show CDR1 as MNHEY and CDR2 as SVGEGT. The CDR3 spans 15 residues. V was trimmed by 3 bases and J by 4 bases, leaving 15 bases between them. The CDR3 spells CASSYVGGLRETQYF. The CDR3 region has the DNA TGTGCCAGCAGTTATGTTGGAGGGTTGAGAGAGACCCAGTACTTC.

This chain uses TRBV5-6 with TRBJ2-5, with 10 bases aligning to TRBD2. The germline CDR1 and CDR2 sequences are SGHDT and YYEEEE. J was trimmed by 2 bases and V by 4 bases; bases with no gene match: 5. The CDR3 totals 15 residues. The CDR3 sequence is CASSPTSGLQETQYF. The CDR3 bases are TGTGCCAGCAGCCCGACTAGCGGGCTGCAAGAGACCCAGTACTTC.

The V call is TRBV12-5, the J call TRBJ1-1; possibly TRBD1 for D (5 bases). Germline V gene sequence: CDR1 LGHNT, CDR2 FRNRAP. V lost 0 bases and J lost 0, with 11 bases in between. This CDR3 comprises 16 residues. CDR3 residues: CASGLVLDRLNTEAFF. The CDR3 DNA reads as TGTGCTAGTGGTTTGGTACTTGACAGATTGAACACTGAAGCTTTCTTT.

The CDR3 bases are TGTGCCAGCAGTGAAGCTTCTGACAGGTACAATCAGCCCCAGCATTTT. Protein: CASSEASDRYNQPQHF. The chain couples TRBV6-1 to TRBJ1-5; TRBD1 is a possible D gene (6 bases). Germline assignment: CDR1 MNHNS and CDR2 SASEGT. V was shortened by 0 bases and J by 3 bases, with 12 bases between the two germline ends. This CDR3 contains 16 residues.